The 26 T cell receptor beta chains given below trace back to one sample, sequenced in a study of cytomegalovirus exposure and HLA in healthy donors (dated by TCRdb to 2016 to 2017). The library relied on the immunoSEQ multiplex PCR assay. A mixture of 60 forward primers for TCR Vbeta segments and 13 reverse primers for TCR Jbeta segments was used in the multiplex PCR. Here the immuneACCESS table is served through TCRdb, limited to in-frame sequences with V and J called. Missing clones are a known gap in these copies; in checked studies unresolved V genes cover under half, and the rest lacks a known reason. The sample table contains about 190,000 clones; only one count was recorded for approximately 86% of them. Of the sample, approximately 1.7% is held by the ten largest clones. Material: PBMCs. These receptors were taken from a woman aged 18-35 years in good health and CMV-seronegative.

Here the CDR3 DNA reads TGTGCCAGCAGTGAAGCGGGCGCCACTGAAGCTTTCTTT. Its translation: CASSEAGATEAFF. The chain has TRBV2 and TRBJ1-1; D not resolved. The CDR3 consists of 13 residues. The germline V gene encodes CDR1 SNHLY and CDR2 FYNNEI. With 0 bases removed from V and 4 bases from J, the gap between germline ends came to 6 bases.

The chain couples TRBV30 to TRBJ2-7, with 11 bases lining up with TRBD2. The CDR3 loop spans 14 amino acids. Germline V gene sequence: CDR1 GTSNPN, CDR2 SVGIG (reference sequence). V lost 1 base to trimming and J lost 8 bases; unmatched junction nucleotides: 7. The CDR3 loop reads CAWSALAGGGKQYF. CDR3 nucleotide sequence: TGTGCCTGGAGTGCCCTAGCGGGAGGCGGGAAGCAGTACTTC.

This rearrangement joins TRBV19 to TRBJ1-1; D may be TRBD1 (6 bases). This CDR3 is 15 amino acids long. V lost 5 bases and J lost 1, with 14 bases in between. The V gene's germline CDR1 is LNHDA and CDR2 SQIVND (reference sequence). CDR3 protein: CASSFSGTQNTEAFF. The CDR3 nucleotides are TGTGCCAGTAGTTTCTCCGGGACACAGAACACTGAAGCTTTCTTT.

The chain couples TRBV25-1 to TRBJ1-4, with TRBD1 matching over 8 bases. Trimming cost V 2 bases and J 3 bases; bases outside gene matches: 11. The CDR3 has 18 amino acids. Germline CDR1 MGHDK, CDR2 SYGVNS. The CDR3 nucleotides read TGTGCCAGCAGTGAAAGGGGTCGAAGGACAGGGCCTAATGAAAAACTGTTTTTT. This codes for CASSERGRRTGPNEKLFF.

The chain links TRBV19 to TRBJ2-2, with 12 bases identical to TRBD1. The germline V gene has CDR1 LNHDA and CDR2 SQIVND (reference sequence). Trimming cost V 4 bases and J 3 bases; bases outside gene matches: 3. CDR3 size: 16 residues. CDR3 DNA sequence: TGTGCCAGTAGTAGCCGGGACAGGGGGCACACCGGGGAGCTGTTTTTT. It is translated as CASSSRDRGHTGELFF.

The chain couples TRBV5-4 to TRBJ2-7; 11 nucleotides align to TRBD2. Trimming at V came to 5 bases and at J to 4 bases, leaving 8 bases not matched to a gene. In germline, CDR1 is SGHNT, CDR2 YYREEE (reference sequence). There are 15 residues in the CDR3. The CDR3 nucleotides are TGTGCCAGCAGTACCGGGACTAGCGGATTTTACGAGCAGTACTTC. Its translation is CASSTGTSGFYEQYF.

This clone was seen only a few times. The CDR3 region is CASSRDSRAGELFF. For the CDR3, the DNA is TGTGCCAGCAGCCGGGACTCTCGTGCCGGGGAGCTGTTTTTT. The rearrangement links TRBV5-4 to TRBJ2-2; TRBD2 might be the D (6 bases). Trimming stripped 4 bases from V and 6 bases from J, with 13 bases between. CDR1 and CDR2 from the germline V gene are SGHNT and YYREEE (reference sequence). The CDR3 runs to 14 residues.

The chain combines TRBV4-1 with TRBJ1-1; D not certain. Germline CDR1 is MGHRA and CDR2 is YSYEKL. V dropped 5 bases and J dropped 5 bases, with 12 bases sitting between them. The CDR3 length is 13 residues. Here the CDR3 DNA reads TGCGCCAGCAGCTGGGGAGAGGGAACTGAAGCTTTCTTT. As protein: CASSWGEGTEAFF.

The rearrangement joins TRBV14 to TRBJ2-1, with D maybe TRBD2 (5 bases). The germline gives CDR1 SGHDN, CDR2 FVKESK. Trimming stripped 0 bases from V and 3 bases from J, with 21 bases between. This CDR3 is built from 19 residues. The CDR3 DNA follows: TGTGCCAGCAGCCAAGATCCGGGTAGCCAGAGGGCAGGCTACAATGAGCAGTTCTTC. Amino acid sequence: CASSQDPGSQRAGYNEQFF.

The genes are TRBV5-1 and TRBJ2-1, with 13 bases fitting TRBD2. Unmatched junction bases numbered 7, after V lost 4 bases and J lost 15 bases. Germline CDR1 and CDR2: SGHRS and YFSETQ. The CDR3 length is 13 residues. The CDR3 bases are TGCGCCAGCAGCAATCGGACTAGCGGGGGTCGGTTCTTC. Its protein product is CASSNRTSGGRFF. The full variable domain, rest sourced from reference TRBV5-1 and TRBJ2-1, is KAGVTQTPRYLIKTRGQQVTLSCSPISGHRSVSWYQQTPGQGLQFLFEYFSETQRNKGNFPGRFSGRQFSNSRSEMNVSTLELGDSALYLCASSNRTSGGRFFGPGTRLTVL.

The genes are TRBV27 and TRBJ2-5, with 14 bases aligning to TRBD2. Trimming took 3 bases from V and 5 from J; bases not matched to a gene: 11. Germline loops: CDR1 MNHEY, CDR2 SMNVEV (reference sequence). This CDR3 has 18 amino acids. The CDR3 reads CASSFLGTSGGWGETQYF. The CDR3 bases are TGTGCCAGCAGTTTCCTCGGGACTAGCGGGGGCTGGGGGGAGACCCAGTACTTC.

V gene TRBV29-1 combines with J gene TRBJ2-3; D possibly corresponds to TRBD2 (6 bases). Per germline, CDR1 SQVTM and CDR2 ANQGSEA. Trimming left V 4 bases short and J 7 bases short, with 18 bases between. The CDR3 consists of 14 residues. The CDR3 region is CSVVSSVTTHTQYF. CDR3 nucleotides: TGCAGCGTTGTGTCTAGCGTAACTACACATACGCAGTATTTT.

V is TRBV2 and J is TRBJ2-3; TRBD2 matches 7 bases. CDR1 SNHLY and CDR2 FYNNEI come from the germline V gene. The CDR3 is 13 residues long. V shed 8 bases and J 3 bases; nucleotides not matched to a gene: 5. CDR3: CASGWEGTDTQYF. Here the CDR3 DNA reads TGTGCCAGCGGGTGGGAGGGGACAGATACGCAGTATTTT.

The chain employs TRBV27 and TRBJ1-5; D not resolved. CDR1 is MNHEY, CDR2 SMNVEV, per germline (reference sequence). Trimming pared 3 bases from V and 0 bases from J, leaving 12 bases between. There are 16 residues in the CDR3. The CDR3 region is CASSLLAVNSNQPQHF. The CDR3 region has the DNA TGTGCCAGCAGTTTGTTAGCGGTCAATAGCAATCAGCCCCAGCATTTT.

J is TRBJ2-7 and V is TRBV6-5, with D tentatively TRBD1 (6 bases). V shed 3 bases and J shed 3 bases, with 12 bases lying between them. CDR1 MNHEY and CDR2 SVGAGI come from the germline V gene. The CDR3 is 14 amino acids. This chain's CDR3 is CASSYGGRDYEQYF. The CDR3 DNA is TGTGCCAGCAGTTATGGGGGCAGAGACTACGAGCAGTACTTC.

The CDR3 is CSVRGSGLDEQYF. The CDR3 DNA sequence: TGCAGCGTTCGGGGATCGGGATTGGACGAGCAGTACTTC. This rearrangement joins TRBV29-1 to TRBJ2-7; tentatively, D is TRBD2 (5 bases). The CDR3 is 13 residues long. V shed 5 bases and J shed 5 bases, with 16 bases lying between them. Per germline, CDR1 SQVTM and CDR2 ANQGSEA.

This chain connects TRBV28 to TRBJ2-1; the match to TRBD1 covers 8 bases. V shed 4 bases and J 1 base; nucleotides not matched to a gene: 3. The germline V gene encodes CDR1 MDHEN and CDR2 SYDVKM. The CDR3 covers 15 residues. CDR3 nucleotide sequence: TGTGCCAGCAGTTCAGGGGGCCCGTCCTACAATGAGCAGTTCTTC. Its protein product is CASSSGGPSYNEQFF.

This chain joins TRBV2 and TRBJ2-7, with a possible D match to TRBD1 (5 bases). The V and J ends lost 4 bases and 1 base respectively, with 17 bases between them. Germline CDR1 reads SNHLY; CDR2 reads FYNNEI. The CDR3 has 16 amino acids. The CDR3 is CASSGNRKITSYEQYF. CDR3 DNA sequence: TGTGCCAGCAGTGGGAACAGGAAAATAACGTCCTACGAGCAGTACTTC.

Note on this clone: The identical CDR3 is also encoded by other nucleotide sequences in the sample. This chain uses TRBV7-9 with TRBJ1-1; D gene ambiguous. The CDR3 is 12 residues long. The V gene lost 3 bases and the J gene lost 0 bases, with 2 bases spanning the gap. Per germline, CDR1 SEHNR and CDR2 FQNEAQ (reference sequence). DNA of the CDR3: TGTGCCAGCAGCTTCATGAACACTGAAGCTTTCTTT. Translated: CASSFMNTEAFF.

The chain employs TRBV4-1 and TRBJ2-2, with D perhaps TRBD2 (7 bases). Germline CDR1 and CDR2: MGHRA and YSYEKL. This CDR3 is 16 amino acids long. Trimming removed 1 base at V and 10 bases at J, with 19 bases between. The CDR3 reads CASSQVLAGAPEELFF. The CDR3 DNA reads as TGCGCCAGCAGCCAAGTTTTGGCGGGGGCCCCCGAGGAGCTGTTTTTT.

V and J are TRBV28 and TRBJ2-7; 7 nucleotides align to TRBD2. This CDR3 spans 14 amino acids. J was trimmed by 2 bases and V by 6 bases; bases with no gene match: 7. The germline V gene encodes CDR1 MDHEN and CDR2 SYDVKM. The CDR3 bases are TGTGCCAGCAGAAGCGGGGACTACCCCTACGAGCAGTACTTC. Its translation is CASRSGDYPYEQYF. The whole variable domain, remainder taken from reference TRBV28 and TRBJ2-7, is DVKVTQSSRYLVKRTGEKVFLECVQDMDHENMFWYRQDPGLGLRLIYFSYDVKMKEKGDIPEGYSVSREKKERFSLILESASTNQTSMYLCASRSGDYPYEQYFGPGTRLTVT.

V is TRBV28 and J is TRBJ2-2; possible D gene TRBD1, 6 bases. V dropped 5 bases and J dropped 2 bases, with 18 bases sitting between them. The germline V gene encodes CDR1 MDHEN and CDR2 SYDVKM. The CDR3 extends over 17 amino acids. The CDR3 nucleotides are TGTGCCAGCAGTCCCGTCGAGGGCAGGGGAAACACCGGGGAGCTGTTTTTT. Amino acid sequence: CASSPVEGRGNTGELFF.

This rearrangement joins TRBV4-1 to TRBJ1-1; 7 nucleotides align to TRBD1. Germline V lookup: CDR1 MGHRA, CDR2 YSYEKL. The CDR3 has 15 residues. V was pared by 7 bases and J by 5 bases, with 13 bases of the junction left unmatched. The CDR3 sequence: CASKNLGQAKTEAFF. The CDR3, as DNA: TGCGCCAGCAAAAATTTAGGACAGGCGAAGACTGAAGCTTTCTTT.

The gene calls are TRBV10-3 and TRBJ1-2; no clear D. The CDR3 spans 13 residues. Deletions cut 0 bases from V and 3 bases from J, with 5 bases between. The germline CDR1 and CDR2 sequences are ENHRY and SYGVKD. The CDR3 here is CAISESRDYGYTF. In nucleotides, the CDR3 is TGTGCCATCAGTGAGTCTCGGGACTATGGCTACACCTTC.

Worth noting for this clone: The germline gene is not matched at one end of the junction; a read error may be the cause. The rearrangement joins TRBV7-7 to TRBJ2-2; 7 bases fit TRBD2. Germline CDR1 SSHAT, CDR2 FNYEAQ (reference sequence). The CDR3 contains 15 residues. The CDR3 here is CASSLEASGTGELFF. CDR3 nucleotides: TGTGCTAGCAGCTTAGAGGCTAGCGGCACCGGGGAGCTGTTTTTT.

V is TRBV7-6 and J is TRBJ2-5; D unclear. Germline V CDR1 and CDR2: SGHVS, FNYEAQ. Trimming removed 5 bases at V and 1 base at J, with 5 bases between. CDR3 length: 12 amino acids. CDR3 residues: CASSPRQETQYF. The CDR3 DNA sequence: TGTGCCAGCAGCCCGCGCCAAGAGACCCAGTACTTC.